The 23 T cell receptor beta chains listed next were all sequenced from one sample in a study of shared clonotypes between healthy human individuals. Some clones are missing from TCRdb's copy, which holds only in-frame ones; the method was immunoSEQ multiplex PCR. The sample yields about 1.1 million clones, roughly 80% seen once. Sequencing was performed on memory CD4+ T cells from PBMCs. Subset specified: CD45RA-negative fraction. The receptors shown here come from a man between 18 and 35 years old in good health. Some clones in this sample may be carry-over from other donors' samples.

This clone was counted many times. The chain recombines TRBV11-3 with TRBJ2-1; D not certain. Trimming stripped 1 base from V and 5 bases from J, with 6 bases between. Germline CDR1 reads SGHNT; CDR2 reads YENEEA. CDR3 length equals 13 residues. The CDR3 reads CASSLGANNEQFF. CDR3 sequence (DNA): TGTGCCAGCAGCTTAGGCGCTAACAATGAGCAGTTCTTC.

The chain uses TRBV5-5 and TRBJ1-4; a weak D match, TRBD1 (5 bases). The CDR3 runs 14 residues. Germline CDR1 and CDR2: SGHKS and YYEKEE (reference sequence). Between the trimmed V and J ends, which lost 6 bases and 7 bases, there was a span of 16 bases. The DNA of the CDR3 is TGTGCCAGCACCCGCCGGGGGGTAGTTGAAAAACTGTTTTTT. It encodes CASTRRGVVEKLFF.

V and J are TRBV10-3 and TRBJ2-1; 12 bases fit TRBD2. Germline loops: CDR1 ENHRY, CDR2 SYGVKD. With 5 bases clipped from V and 0 bases from J, the junction kept 5 bases outside the gene matches. The CDR3 runs to 17 residues. CDR3 region: CAISSTSGRSSYNEQFF. CDR3 bases: TGTGCCATCAGTTCAACTAGCGGGAGGAGCTCCTACAATGAGCAGTTCTTC.

V and J are TRBV6-1 and TRBJ2-7; D not resolved. The CDR3 spans 17 residues. CDR1 and CDR2 from the germline V gene are MNHNS and SASEGT. V was shortened by 4 bases and J by 0 bases, with 19 bases between the two germline ends. The CDR3 spells CASSVQAPYMSSYEQYF. The CDR3 DNA follows: TGTGCCAGCAGTGTCCAAGCGCCTTACATGAGCTCCTACGAGCAGTACTTC.

This clone was detected once. Here the CDR3 DNA reads TGTGCCAGCAGTTACCCGGGGACGGGCGAGCAGTACTTC. Translated, it gives CASSYPGTGEQYF. V is TRBV6-5 and J is TRBJ2-7, with D perhaps assigned TRBD1 or TRBD2 (5 bases each). The CDR3 sequence is 13 residues long. Trimming left V 2 bases short and J 6 bases short, with 11 bases between. CDR1 MNHEY and CDR2 SVGAGI come from the germline V gene.

V is TRBV7-3 and J is TRBJ2-6; TRBD1 or TRBD2 may be the D gene (5 bases each). CDR3 size: 16 residues. Germline-derived CDR1 and CDR2 are SGHTA and FQGTGA. Trimming pared 2 bases from V and 0 bases from J, leaving 8 bases between. CDR3 nucleotides: TGTGCCAGCAGCTTACAGGGAGCCTCTGGGGCCAACGTCCTGACTTTC. It specifies CASSLQGASGANVLTF.

The chain uses TRBV11-3 and TRBJ2-1; perhaps TRBD2 as D (5 bases). With 1 base removed from V and 5 bases from J, the gap between germline ends came to 15 bases. Germline CDR1 reads SGHNT; CDR2 reads YENEEA. This CDR3 region has 16 residues. The CDR3 DNA sequence: TGTGCCAGCAGCTTAGGAGTCCCCGGGATTAACAATGAGCAGTTCTTC. It is translated as CASSLGVPGINNEQFF.

The rearrangement uses TRBV7-8 and TRBJ2-5; TRBD1 might be the D (6 bases). This CDR3 has 14 residues. The V gene lost 5 bases and the J gene lost 1 base, with 11 bases spanning the gap. CDR1 is SGHVS, CDR2 FQNEAQ, per germline. CDR3 sequence reads: CASSRLDSQETQYF. CDR3 DNA: TGTGCCAGCAGCCGACTGGACAGCCAAGAGACCCAGTACTTC.

V usage is TRBV28 and J usage is TRBJ1-3; the D is unclear. From germline, CDR1 is MDHEN and CDR2 SYDVKM. The CDR3 runs 13 residues. V was pared by 6 bases and J by 9 bases, with 15 bases between. The CDR3 coding sequence is TGTGCCAGCAGGCGCCCTGCGAGTCCCACCATATATTTT. Translation gives CASRRPASPTIYF.

This clone came up a few times. This chain links TRBV6-1 with TRBJ2-3; 8 positions agree with TRBD2. The V segment lost 7 bases and the J segment 1 base; nucleotides outside the gene matches: 4. Germline V CDR1 and CDR2: MNHNS, SASEGT. CDR3 size: 14 residues. CDR3 amino acids: CASKMTSGTDTQYF. The DNA of the CDR3 is TGTGCCAGCAAAATGACTAGCGGCACAGATACGCAGTATTTT.

This clone came up a few times. The chain recombines TRBV10-3 with TRBJ1-1, with D perhaps matching TRBD1 (6 bases). Looked up from germline, CDR1 is ENHRY and CDR2 is SYGVKD. The CDR3 spans 13 residues. Trimming took off 11 bases at V and 0 bases at J, with 13 bases between the two ends. CDR3: CAGQGGMNTEAFF. In nucleotides, the CDR3 is TGTGCCGGACAAGGGGGAATGAACACTGAAGCTTTCTTT.

This chain links TRBV7-2 with TRBJ1-2; D is unresolved. Trimming removed 7 bases from V and 4 bases from J, with 13 bases in between. Germline-derived CDR1 and CDR2 are SGHTA and FQGNSA. The CDR3 consists of 13 residues. The CDR3 spells CASNPFGVYGYTF. CDR3 coding DNA: TGTGCCAGCAACCCGTTCGGGGTCTATGGCTACACCTTC. The full variable domain, its missing parts supplied by reference TRBV7-2 and TRBJ1-2, is GAGVSQSPSNKVTEKGKDVELRCDPISGHTALYWYRQSLGQGLEFLIYFQGNSAPDKSGLPSDRFSAERTGGSVSTLTIQRTQQEDSAVYLCASNPFGVYGYTFGSGTRLTVV.

This chain joins TRBV7-6 and TRBJ2-1, with TRBD2 identical over 9 bases. This CDR3 spans 15 amino acids. The V segment lost 3 bases and the J segment 5 bases; nucleotides outside the gene matches: 5. Germline V gene lookup returns CDR1 SGHVS and CDR2 FNYEAQ. CDR3 sequence (DNA): TGTGCCAGCAGCTTTGCGGGAGGGCCGAACAATGAGCAGTTCTTC. Its translation is CASSFAGGPNNEQFF.

The chain carries TRBV11-2 and TRBJ2-2; D is perhaps TRBD1 or TRBD2 (6 bases each). Trimming left V 4 bases short and J 4 bases short, with 22 bases between. The CDR3 covers 18 residues. Germline V CDR1 and CDR2: SGHAT, FQNNGV. The CDR3 loop is CASSWGLFPAGATGELFF. For the CDR3, the DNA is TGTGCCAGCAGCTGGGGGCTTTTTCCAGCGGGCGCCACCGGGGAGCTGTTTTTT. The full variable domain, its missing parts supplied by reference TRBV11-2 and TRBJ2-2, is EAGVAQSPRYKIIEKRQSVAFWCNPISGHATLYWYQQILGQGPKLLIQFQNNGVVDDSQLPKDRFSAERLKGVDSTLKIQPAKLEDSAVYLCASSWGLFPAGATGELFFGEGSRLTVL.

A few counts support this clone. The chain links TRBV4-3 to TRBJ1-2; D is perhaps TRBD1 (5 bases). V was shortened by 0 bases and J by 13 bases, with 15 bases between the two germline ends. This CDR3 comprises 13 residues. The V gene's germline CDR1 is LGHNA and CDR2 YSLEER. CDR3 amino acids: CASSQDLGERSTF. The DNA for the CDR3 is TGCGCCAGCAGCCAAGATTTGGGGGAACGGTCCACCTTC.

The gene calls are TRBV6-6 and TRBJ2-1; D is possibly TRBD2 (5 bases). The ends were cut back, 6 bases at V and 5 bases at J, with 17 bases in the middle. The V gene's germline CDR1 is MNHNY and CDR2 SVGAGI (reference sequence). CDR3 length: 15 amino acids. The DNA of the CDR3 is TGTGCCAGCAGAACCTACGGGGTATCGGACAATGAGCAGTTCTTC. Protein product: CASRTYGVSDNEQFF.

This rearrangement joins TRBV2 to TRBJ1-2, with D unresolved. Germline-derived CDR1 and CDR2 are SNHLY and FYNNEI. Trimming removed 6 bases from V and 4 bases from J, with 9 bases in between. The CDR3 has 12 residues. In DNA form, the CDR3 reads TGTGCCAGCAGATCCGGGAGCTATGGCTACACCTTC. Its protein is CASRSGSYGYTF.

The V and J genes are TRBV6-5 and TRBJ2-7; 11 nucleotides agree with TRBD2. The CDR3 is 14 amino acids. V lost 5 bases to trimming and J lost 4 bases; unmatched junction nucleotides: 4. Looked up from germline, CDR1 is MNHEY and CDR2 is SVGAGI. The CDR3 is CASSRASGRYEQYF. The CDR3 DNA is TGTGCCAGCAGTCGGGCTAGCGGGAGGTACGAGCAGTACTTC.

J is TRBJ2-1 and V is TRBV5-1, with 7 bases fitting TRBD2. The CDR3 covers 12 residues. CDR1 and CDR2 from the germline V gene are SGHRS and YFSETQ. J lost 14 bases, V lost 2 bases, and 7 bases had no gene match. CDR3 amino acids: CASSFGSAGEFF. CDR3 sequence (DNA): TGCGCCAGCAGCTTTGGGTCGGCGGGAGAGTTCTTC.

The chain links TRBV27 to TRBJ2-7, with 9 nucleotides matching TRBD2. This CDR3 region has 16 residues. Germline CDR1 reads MNHEY; CDR2 reads SMNVEV (reference sequence). J was trimmed by 6 bases and V by 4 bases; bases with no gene match: 13. CDR3 loop: CASSSPLRRRGGEQYF. The CDR3 nucleotides are TGTGCCAGCAGTTCCCCCCTCCGACGGCGGGGGGGCGAGCAGTACTTC.

CDR3 protein: CASSQGSAGLNQPQHF. CDR3 coding DNA: TGTGCCAGCAGCCAGGGGAGCGCGGGGCTCAATCAGCCCCAGCATTTT. V and J are TRBV7-2 and TRBJ1-5; tentative D call: TRBD1 (6 bases). The CDR3 consists of 16 residues. Trimming shortened V by 5 bases and J by 3 bases, and 17 bases separated the two germline ends. CDR1 SGHTA and CDR2 FQGNSA come from the germline V gene. Full variable domain (rest looked up from reference TRBV7-2 and TRBJ1-5): GAGVSQSPSNKVTEKGKDVELRCDPISGHTALYWYRQSLGQGLEFLIYFQGNSAPDKSGLPSDRFSAERTGGSVSTLTIQRTQQEDSAVYLCASSQGSAGLNQPQHFGDGTRLSIL.

The chain carries TRBV7-9 and TRBJ2-5, with D unclear. The CDR3 extends over 16 amino acids. Trimming took 5 bases from V and 1 from J, leaving 17 bases between them. Germline values: CDR1 SEHNR, CDR2 FQNEAQ (reference sequence). The CDR3 nucleotides are TGTGCCAGCAGCCCCTACCTTACGGGTATCCAAGAGACCCAGTACTTC. Encoded protein: CASSPYLTGIQETQYF.

The rearrangement links TRBV11-2 to TRBJ2-2; the D is unclear. The CDR3 runs to 14 residues. Germline lookup yields CDR1 SGHAT and CDR2 FQNNGV. V was cut by 5 bases and J by 1 base, with 8 bases left in between. The CDR3 DNA sequence: TGTGCCAGCAGCCAACAGATGAACACCGGGGAGCTGTTTTTT. Its protein is CASSQQMNTGELFF.